These 9 T cell receptor beta chains came from one sample sequenced in a study of T cell responses to AZD1222 COVID-19 vaccine. Data came from immunoSEQ multiplex PCR; TCRdb stores just in-frame clones and leaves some out. The data contain about 180,000 clones, 88% of them seen just once; the ten biggest clones take up 6% to 8.5%. This specimen was peripheral blood, taken on day 0 of AZD1222 vaccination. Receptor source: an adult in good health.

V is TRBV5-1 and J is TRBJ2-7; weak D call: TRBD1 (6 bases). Germline V gives CDR1 SGHRS, CDR2 YFSETQ. This CDR3 region has 13 residues. V lost 2 bases to trimming and J lost 3 bases, with 9 bases between them. CDR3 DNA: TGCGCCAGCAGCTTTGACAGGAACTACGAGCAGTACTTC. Its protein product is CASSFDRNYEQYF.

This clone was seen a few times. This rearrangement joins TRBV9 to TRBJ2-3; D is ambiguous. Germline CDR1 SGDLS, CDR2 YYNGEE. The V and J ends lost 5 bases and 2 bases respectively, with 12 bases between them. The CDR3 has 14 amino acids. CDR3 amino acids: CASSPAVVTDTQYF. CDR3 coding DNA: TGTGCCAGCAGTCCAGCAGTGGTCACAGATACGCAGTATTTT. The variable domain in full, with the rest retrieved from reference TRBV9 and TRBJ2-3, is DSGVTQTPKHLITATGQRVTLRCSPRSGDLSVYWYQQSLDQGLQFLIQYYNGEERAKGNILERFSAQQFPDLHSELNLSSLELGDSALYFCASSPAVVTDTQYFGPGTRLTVL.

The chain has TRBV6-2 or TRBV6-3 and TRBJ2-1, with 9 bases lining up with TRBD1. Germline loops: CDR1 MNHEY, CDR2 SVGEGT. CDR3 length equals 15 residues. With V trimmed by 6 bases and J by 10 bases, 13 bases remained unmatched. CDR3 nucleotide sequence: TGTGCCAGCAGCCACTCCGGGACAGGGACCCGAGAGCAGTTCTTC. Translated: CASSHSGTGTREQFF.

The chain links TRBV4-3 to TRBJ2-7; 10 positions match TRBD2. Germline V gene data show CDR1 as LGHNA and CDR2 as YSLEER. The ends lost 4 bases at V and 3 bases at J; junction bases unmatched: 6. This CDR3 spans 15 amino acids. The CDR3 sequence: CASSRDSGGSYEQYF. Here the CDR3 DNA reads TGCGCCAGCAGCCGAGATAGCGGGGGGAGCTACGAGCAGTACTTC.

This chain joins TRBV4-3 and TRBJ2-5; no clear D gene. CDR1 is LGHNA and CDR2 is YSLEER in the germline V gene. This CDR3 is 16 amino acids long. Trimming shortened V by 0 bases and J by 5 bases, and 16 bases separated the two germline ends. CDR3 amino acids: CASSQDRSSIGETQYF. In DNA, the CDR3 is TGCGCCAGCAGCCAAGATAGGTCCTCGATAGGGGAGACCCAGTACTTC.

The chain recombines TRBV10-2 with TRBJ2-1; TRBD1 aligns across 7 bases. Per germline, CDR1 WSHSY and CDR2 SAAADI. This CDR3 comprises 14 residues. J was trimmed by 6 bases and V by 5 bases; bases with no gene match: 7. This CDR3 is CASSKTGQVNEQFF. The CDR3 DNA sequence: TGCGCCAGCAGTAAGACTGGACAGGTCAATGAGCAGTTCTTC.

The CDR3 spells CASSEGPWNTEAFF. In nucleotides, the CDR3 is TGTGCCAGCAGTGAAGGTCCGTGGAATACTGAAGCTTTCTTT. This sequence joins TRBV6-1 and TRBJ1-1; D is undetermined. CDR3 length: 14 residues. Germline CDR1 is MNHNS and CDR2 is SASEGT. V was shortened by 1 base and J by 5 bases, with 11 bases between the two germline ends.

The genes are TRBV3-1 (or the pseudogene TRBV3-2) and TRBJ2-7; the D gene is possibly TRBD1 (6 bases). V dropped 4 bases and J dropped 1 base, with 14 bases sitting between them. The CDR3 extends over 15 amino acids. CDR1 and CDR2 from the germline V gene are LGHDT and YNNKEL (reference sequence). The CDR3 here is CASSPAWTASYEQYF. The CDR3 region has the DNA TGTGCCAGCAGCCCCGCCTGGACAGCTTCCTACGAGCAGTACTTC.

The count of this clone is one. The chain links TRBV18 to TRBJ1-2; 8 bases fit TRBD1. This CDR3 is 14 amino acids long. The germline V gene encodes CDR1 KGHSH and CDR2 LQKENI. The V segment lost 3 bases and the J segment 4 bases; nucleotides outside the gene matches: 4. CDR3 nucleotide sequence: TGTGCCAGCTCACCGGACAGGGAATCCTATGGCTACACCTTC. As protein: CASSPDRESYGYTF.